The present T cell receptor (beta chain) was sequenced within a study of T cell responses to AZD1222 COVID-19 vaccine. Method: immunoSEQ multiplex PCR; TCRdb's copy keeps in-frame clones and lacks some. The sample holds about 100,000 clones, around 90% seen once. Germline trimming cut 6 bases from V and 2 bases from J; bases unmatched to any gene: 11. This CDR3 region has 16 residues. In germline, CDR1 is MDHEN, CDR2 SYDVKM. The rearrangement joins TRBV28 to TRBJ2-7, with TRBD1 matching over 9 bases. Sequencing used peripheral blood, obtained on day 0 of AZD1222 vaccination. This receptor was identified in an adult in good health. The CDR3 DNA sequence: TGTGCCAGCAGAACAGGGGGCTGGACCCTTGCCTACGAGCAGTACTTC. This gives the protein CASRTGGWTLAYEQYF.